These 15 T cell receptor beta chains originate from one sample sequenced in a study of persistence of HIV-infected CD4 T cells. Antigens of these TCRs are unknown. The immunoSEQ assay was version 4, run in survey mode. Method: immunoSEQ multiplex PCR; TCRdb's copy keeps in-frame clones and lacks some. This sample has 18,000 or so clones, with more than 75% found just once. Stimulation used around 9.1 ug/mL lysate from CMV-infected fibroblasts. Responding CD4+ T cells were sorted by upregulation of both CD40 ligand and CD69. The sequenced sample was CD4+ T cells sorted from PBMCs after approximately 19-hour stimulation, obtained from a patient who received antiretroviral therapy. The source of these receptors is an adult man with HIV who was CMV-seropositive.

This clone has a single count. The chain combines TRBV19 with TRBJ1-5; 8 nucleotides line up with TRBD1. The CDR3 contains 15 residues. The V gene's germline CDR1 is LNHDA and CDR2 SQIVND (reference sequence). V shed 11 bases and J 1 base; nucleotides not matched to a gene: 10. For the CDR3, the DNA is TGTGCCGCCCGCCCTCAGGGGGCAAGCAATCAGCCCCAGCATTTT. Translated, it gives CAARPQGASNQPQHF.

The chain joins TRBV12-5 to TRBJ1-3; D may be TRBD1 (6 bases). Germline CDR1 is LGHNT and CDR2 is FRNRAP. CDR3 length equals 16 residues. V lost 3 bases and J 7 bases, leaving 19 bases between the germline ends. The CDR3 reads CASGLQPGAPRNTIYF. CDR3 coding DNA: TGTGCTAGTGGTTTACAACCGGGGGCCCCGAGGAACACCATATATTTT.

The V call is TRBV10-2, the J call TRBJ1-2; a possible D gene is TRBD1 (5 bases). V was trimmed by 2 bases and J by 8 bases, leaving 9 bases between them. Germline V gene sequence: CDR1 WSHSY, CDR2 SAAADI. This CDR3 spans 12 amino acids. The chain's CDR3 is CASSELQGGYTF. The DNA of the CDR3 is TGCGCCAGCAGTGAGCTTCAGGGAGGCTACACCTTC.

This clone turned up a few times. This same CDR3 is encoded by further DNA sequences in the sample. V and J are TRBV2 and TRBJ1-4, with a tentative D call TRBD1 (5 bases). V gave up 5 bases and J gave up 7 bases, with 14 bases separating them. The CDR3 totals 14 residues. Germline V gene data show CDR1 as SNHLY and CDR2 as FYNNEI. CDR3 amino acids: CASSLQERGEKLFF. As DNA, the CDR3 is TGTGCCAGCAGTTTACAGGAAAGGGGTGAAAAACTGTTTTTT.

The rearrangement links TRBV6-5 to TRBJ1-2; TRBD1 matches at 8 bases. The V gene end was trimmed by 5 bases and the J gene end by 2 bases; junction bases not matched to a gene: 7. The CDR3 extends over 15 amino acids. Germline CDR1 MNHEY, CDR2 SVGAGI. This CDR3 reads CASSRPSGGNYGYTF. The CDR3 DNA sequence: TGTGCCAGCAGTCGGCCGTCAGGGGGCAACTATGGCTACACCTTC.

The chain combines TRBV6-1 with TRBJ1-1; the D is unclear. The germline V gene encodes CDR1 MNHNS and CDR2 SASEGT. Trimming shortened V by 1 base and J by 1 base, and 10 bases separated the two germline ends. The CDR3 has 15 residues. CDR3 sequence (DNA): TGTGCCAGCAGTGAAGTCCCGCCGGGGAACACTGAAGCTTTCTTT. Its protein is CASSEVPPGNTEAFF.

This chain connects TRBV5-1 to TRBJ1-3, with D tentatively TRBD1 (5 bases). This CDR3 region has 16 residues. The germline CDR1 and CDR2 sequences are SGHRS and YFSETQ. Trimming removed 0 bases at V and 2 bases at J, with 12 bases between. CDR3 in DNA: TGCGCCAGCAGCTTGGTGGGCAGGGACCCTGGAAACACCATATATTTT. Protein: CASSLVGRDPGNTIYF. The full variable domain, rest sourced from reference TRBV5-1 and TRBJ1-3, is KAGVTQTPRYLIKTRGQQVTLSCSPISGHRSVSWYQQTPGQGLQFLFEYFSETQRNKGNFPGRFSGRQFSNSRSEMNVSTLELGDSALYLCASSLVGRDPGNTIYFGEGSWLTVV.

J is TRBJ2-2 and V is TRBV7-8, with unresolved D. The CDR3 consists of 14 residues. The V end lost 2 bases, the J end lost 0 bases, and 4 bases lay between the germline ends. Germline V gene data show CDR1 as SGHVS and CDR2 as FQNEAQ. The CDR3 is CASSLLANTGELFF. CDR3 DNA sequence: TGTGCCAGCAGCTTACTAGCGAACACCGGGGAGCTGTTTTTT.

This chain joins TRBV6-5 and TRBJ1-4; 7 nucleotides agree with TRBD1. The length of the CDR3 is 16 residues. Germline V gene data show CDR1 as MNHEY and CDR2 as SVGAGI. V shed 4 bases, J shed 6 bases, and the junction held 11 bases outside the gene matches. The CDR3 nucleotides are TGTGCCAGCAGTTTCGACAGGGCCTTGGGGGATGAAAAACTGTTTTTT. This translates into CASSFDRALGDEKLFF.

The chain couples TRBV29-1 to TRBJ1-1; D is unclear. V was cut by 5 bases and J by 0 bases, with 7 bases left in between. CDR1 and CDR2 from the germline V gene are SQVTM and ANQGSEA. This CDR3 is 12 amino acids long. For the CDR3, the DNA is TGCAGCGTTCGAGACATGAACACTGAAGCTTTCTTT. Its translation: CSVRDMNTEAFF.

This chain joins TRBV19 and TRBJ1-1; 7 bases fit TRBD1. Germline CDR1 is LNHDA and CDR2 is SQIVND (reference sequence). V was clipped by 5 bases and J by 3 bases; unmatched bases: 6. This CDR3 contains 14 residues. CDR3 coding DNA: TGTGCCAGTAGTGGCCGGGACAGACACACTGAAGCTTTCTTT. Residues: CASSGRDRHTEAFF. The whole variable domain, filled in from reference TRBV19 and TRBJ1-1, reads DGGITQSPKYLFRKEGQNVTLSCEQNLNHDAMYWYRQDPGQGLRLIYYSQIVNDFQKGDIAEGYSVSREKKESFPLTVTSAQKNPTAFYLCASSGRDRHTEAFFGQGTRLTVV.

This chain connects TRBV3-1 (or the pseudogene TRBV3-2) to TRBJ2-2; D is possibly TRBD1 (5 bases). CDR1 is LGHDT and CDR2 is YNNKEL in the germline V gene (reference sequence). V was clipped by 3 bases and J by 5 bases, with 7 bases between them. The length of the CDR3 is 13 residues. CDR3 sequence (DNA): TGTGCCAGCAGCCATAGGGGAACCGGGGAGCTGTTTTTT. As protein: CASSHRGTGELFF.

The V gene is TRBV29-1, the J gene TRBJ1-5; maybe TRBD1 (5 bases). Germline V gives CDR1 SQVTM, CDR2 ANQGSEA. Deletions cut 6 bases from V and 1 base from J, with 10 bases between. This CDR3 region has 13 residues. The CDR3 spells CSVQEGSNQPQHF. In nucleotides, the CDR3 is TGCAGCGTCCAGGAGGGGAGCAATCAGCCCCAGCATTTT.

This clone was seen only once. The J gene is TRBJ1-4, the V gene TRBV30; D gene unclear. Deletions cut 0 bases from V and 0 bases from J, with 8 bases between. There are 15 residues in the CDR3. In germline, CDR1 is GTSNPN, CDR2 SVGIG (reference sequence). Written as DNA, the CDR3 is TGTGCCTGGAGTGTGCAAGGTACAACTAATGAAAAACTGTTTTTT. It yields the protein CAWSVQGTTNEKLFF. Drawing the rest from reference TRBV30 and TRBJ1-4, the complete variable domain is SQTIHQWPATLVQPVGSPLSLECTVEGTSNPNLYWYRQAAGRGLQLLFYSVGIGQISSEVPQNLSASRPQDRQFILSSKKLLLSDSGFYLCAWSVQGTTNEKLFFGSGTQLSVL.

Only one count was recorded for this clone. The V and J genes are TRBV5-1 and TRBJ2-3; no firm D call. The CDR3 has 14 amino acids. Germline loops: CDR1 SGHRS, CDR2 YFSETQ. V lost 0 bases, J lost 2 bases, and 7 bases lay in between. CDR3 in amino acids: CASSLVKFTDTQYF. The CDR3 coding sequence is TGCGCCAGCAGCTTGGTTAAATTCACAGATACGCAGTATTTT.